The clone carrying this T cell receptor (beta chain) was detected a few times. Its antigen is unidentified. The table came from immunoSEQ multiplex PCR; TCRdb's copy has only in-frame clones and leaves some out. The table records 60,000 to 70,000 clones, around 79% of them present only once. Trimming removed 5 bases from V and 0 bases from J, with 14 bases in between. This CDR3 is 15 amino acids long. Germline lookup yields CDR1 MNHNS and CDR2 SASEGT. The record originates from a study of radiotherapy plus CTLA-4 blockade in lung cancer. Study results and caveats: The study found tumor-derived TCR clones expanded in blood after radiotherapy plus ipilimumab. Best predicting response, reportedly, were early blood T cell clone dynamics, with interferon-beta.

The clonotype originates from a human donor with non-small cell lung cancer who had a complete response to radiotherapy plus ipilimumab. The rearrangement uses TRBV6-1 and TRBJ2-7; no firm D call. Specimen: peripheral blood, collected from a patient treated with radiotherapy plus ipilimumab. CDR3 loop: CASSRQGKSSYEQYF. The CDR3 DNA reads TGTGCCAGCAGTCGCCAAGGTAAAAGCTCCTACGAGCAGTACTTC.